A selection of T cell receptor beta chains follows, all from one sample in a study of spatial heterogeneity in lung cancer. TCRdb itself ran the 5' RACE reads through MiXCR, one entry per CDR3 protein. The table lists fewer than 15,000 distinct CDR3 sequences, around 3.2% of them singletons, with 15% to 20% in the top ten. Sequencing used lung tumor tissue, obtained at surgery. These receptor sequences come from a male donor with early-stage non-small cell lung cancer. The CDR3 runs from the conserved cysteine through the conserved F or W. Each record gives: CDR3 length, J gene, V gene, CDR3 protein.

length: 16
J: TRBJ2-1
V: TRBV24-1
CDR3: CATSDLQGAPLNEQFF

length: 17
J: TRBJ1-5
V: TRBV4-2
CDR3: CASSQDGQGPRNQPQHF

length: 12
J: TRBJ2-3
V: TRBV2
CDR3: CASSSGTDTQYF

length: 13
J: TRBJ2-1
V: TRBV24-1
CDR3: CATSGNSRPEQFF

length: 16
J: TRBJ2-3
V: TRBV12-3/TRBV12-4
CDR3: CASSLWLAGATDTQYF

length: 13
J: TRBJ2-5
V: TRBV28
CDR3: CASSLVGAETQYF

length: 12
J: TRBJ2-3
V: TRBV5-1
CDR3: CASSRQWDTQYF

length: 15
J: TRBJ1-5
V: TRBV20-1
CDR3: CSARFPGGSNQPQHF

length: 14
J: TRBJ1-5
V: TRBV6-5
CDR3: CASSKGGARQPQHF

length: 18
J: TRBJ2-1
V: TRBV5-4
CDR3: CASSPGWRGGEAYNEQFF

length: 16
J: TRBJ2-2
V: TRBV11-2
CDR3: CASTGLAGANTGELFF

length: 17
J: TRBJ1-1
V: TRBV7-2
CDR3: CASSFTRTGIRDTEAFF

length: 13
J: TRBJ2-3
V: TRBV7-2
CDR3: CATKTGGTDTQYF

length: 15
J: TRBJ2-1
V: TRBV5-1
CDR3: CASSLRGPLLGEQFF

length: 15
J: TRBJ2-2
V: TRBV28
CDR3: CASSSSGPNTGELFF

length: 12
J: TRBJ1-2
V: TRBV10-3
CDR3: CAISLGIGGYTF

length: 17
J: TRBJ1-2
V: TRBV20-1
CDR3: CSASPPTGKAMPGGYTF

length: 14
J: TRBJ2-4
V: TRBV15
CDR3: CATSREEGLYIQYF

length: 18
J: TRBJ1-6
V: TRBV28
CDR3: CASSFPGTSRSYNSPLHF

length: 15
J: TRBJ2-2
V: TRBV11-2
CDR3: CASSLLTGGVGELFF

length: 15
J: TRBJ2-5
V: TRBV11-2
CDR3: CASSLRTSGKETQYF

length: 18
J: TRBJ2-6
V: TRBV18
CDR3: CASSPFWGRASGANVLTF

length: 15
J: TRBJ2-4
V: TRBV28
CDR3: CASDSGGLAKNIQYF

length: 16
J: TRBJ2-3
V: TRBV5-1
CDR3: CASSLGWSRDTDTQYF

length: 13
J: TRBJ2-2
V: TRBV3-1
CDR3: CASSHGPTGELFF

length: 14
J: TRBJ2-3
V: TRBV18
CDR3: CASSPRPSTDTQYF

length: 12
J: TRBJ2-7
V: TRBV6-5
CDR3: CASGDRPYEQYF

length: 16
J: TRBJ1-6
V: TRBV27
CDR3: CASSLYQGELSSPLHF

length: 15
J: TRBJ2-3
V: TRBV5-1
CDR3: CASSLGYSSQDTQYF

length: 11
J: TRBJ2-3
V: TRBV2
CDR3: CASSDAQTQYF

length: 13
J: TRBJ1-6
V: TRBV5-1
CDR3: CASSLEVDSPLHF

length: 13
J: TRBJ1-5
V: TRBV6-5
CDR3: CASGWGGNQPQHF

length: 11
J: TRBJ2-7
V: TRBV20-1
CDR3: CSASEGDEQYF

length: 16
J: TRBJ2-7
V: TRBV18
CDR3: CASSPPDGGGANEQYF

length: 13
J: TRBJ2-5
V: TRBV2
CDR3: CASTGGVRQTQYF

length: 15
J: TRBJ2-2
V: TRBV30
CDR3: CAWSVGHGSTGELFF

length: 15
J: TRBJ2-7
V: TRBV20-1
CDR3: CSARPDRASVYEQYF

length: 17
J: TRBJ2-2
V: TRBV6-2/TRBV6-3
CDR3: CASSYADSWSSVGELFF

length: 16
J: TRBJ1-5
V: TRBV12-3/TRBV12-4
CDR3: CASSLEGAMRNQPQHF

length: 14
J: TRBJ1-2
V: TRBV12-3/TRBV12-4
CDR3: CASSLSHRAYGYTF

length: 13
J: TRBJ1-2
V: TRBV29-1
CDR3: CSSAGDRDYGYTF

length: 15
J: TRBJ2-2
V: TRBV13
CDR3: CASSGGTSRAGELFF

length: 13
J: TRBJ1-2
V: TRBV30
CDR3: CAWTMTSYYGYTF

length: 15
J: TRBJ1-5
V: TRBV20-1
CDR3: CSAGKGGLSNQPQHF

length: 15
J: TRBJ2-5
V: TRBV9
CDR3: CASCVGTGFGETQYF

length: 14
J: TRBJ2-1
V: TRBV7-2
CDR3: CASSLGHRYNEQFF

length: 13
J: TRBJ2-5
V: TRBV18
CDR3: CASSPEGWETQYF

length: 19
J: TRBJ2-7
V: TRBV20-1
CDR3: CSARDYGLAGGPSSYEQYF

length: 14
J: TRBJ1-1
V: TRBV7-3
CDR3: CASSLGQWDTEAFF

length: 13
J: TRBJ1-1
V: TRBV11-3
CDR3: CASSLTENTEAFF

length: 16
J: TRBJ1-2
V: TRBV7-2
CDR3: CASSLVYRGANYGYTF

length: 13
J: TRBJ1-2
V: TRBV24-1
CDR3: CATSDLKGYGYTF

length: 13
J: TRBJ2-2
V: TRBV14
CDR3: CASSTQGTGELFF

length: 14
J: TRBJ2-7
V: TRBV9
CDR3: CASSVSGTGIEQYF

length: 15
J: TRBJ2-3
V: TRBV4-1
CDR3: CASSHGTSGTDTQYF

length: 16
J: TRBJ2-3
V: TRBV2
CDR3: CASSEALAGGLDTQYF

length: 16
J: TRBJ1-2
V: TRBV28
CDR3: CASSLLQGAVNYGYTF

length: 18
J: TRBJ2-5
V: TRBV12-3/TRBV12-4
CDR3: CASSFRLATGTGGETQYF

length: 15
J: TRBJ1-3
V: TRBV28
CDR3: CASSSFALMGNTIYF